Below, 14 T cell receptor beta chains from the same sample are listed, as sequenced in a study of control samples from healthy donors and cancer patients. Repertoires were generated with immunoSEQ multiplex PCR, while TCRdb's copy carries only in-frame clones and drops some. The sample lists around 120,000 clones; roughly 88% were seen once. Material: blood. The origin of the receptors is a man aged 40-49 years in good health.

The gene calls are TRBV19 and TRBJ1-1; D not resolved. The germline V gene encodes CDR1 LNHDA and CDR2 SQIVND (reference sequence). V was clipped by 6 bases and J by 1 base, with 9 bases between them. This CDR3 has 13 amino acids. CDR3 sequence reads: CASRKQTNTEAFF. The CDR3 DNA sequence: TGTGCCAGTAGGAAACAGACGAACACTGAAGCTTTCTTT. The whole variable domain, filled in from reference TRBV19 and TRBJ1-1, reads DGGITQSPKYLFRKEGQNVTLSCEQNLNHDAMYWYRQDPGQGLRLIYYSQIVNDFQKGDIAEGYSVSREKKESFPLTVTSAQKNPTAFYLCASRKQTNTEAFFGQGTRLTVV.

The CDR3 region has the DNA TGTGCCAGCAGCCAAGAAGCACGGAATAATTCACCCCTCCACTTT. Encoded protein: CASSQEARNNSPLHF. This chain joins TRBV3-1 (or the pseudogene TRBV3-2) and TRBJ1-6; no clear D gene. CDR3 size: 15 residues. From germline, CDR1 is LGHDT and CDR2 YNNKEL (reference sequence). Trimming left V 0 bases short and J 5 bases short, with 8 bases between.

The gene calls are TRBV19 and TRBJ1-1; no clear D. CDR3 length equals 12 residues. The V end was cut by 7 bases, the J end by 1 base, with 7 bases between. CDR1 is LNHDA, CDR2 SQIVND, per germline (reference sequence). The CDR3: CASKVPNTEAFF. In DNA, the CDR3 is TGTGCCAGTAAGGTACCGAACACTGAAGCTTTCTTT.

CDR3 amino acids: CASSSSDRGGYTF. CDR3 bases: TGTGCCAGCAGCTCAAGTGACAGGGGTGGCTACACCTTC. The J gene is TRBJ1-2, the V gene TRBV13; 8 bases align to TRBD1. This CDR3 spans 13 amino acids. Trimming removed 4 bases from V and 7 bases from J; junction bases left unmatched: 5. Germline loops: CDR1 PRHDT, CDR2 FYEKMQ (reference sequence).

This chain uses TRBV4-1 with TRBJ1-1; no clear D. The V gene's germline CDR1 is MGHRA and CDR2 YSYEKL. This CDR3 has 14 residues. V shed 2 bases and J shed 3 bases, with 10 bases lying between them. The CDR3 DNA reads TGCGCCAGCAGCCAAATACAACCCGACACTGAAGCTTTCTTT. This encodes CASSQIQPDTEAFF.

The rearrangement uses TRBV5-6 and TRBJ2-5, with TRBD1 matching over 8 bases. This CDR3 spans 12 amino acids. Germline values: CDR1 SGHDT, CDR2 YYEEEE. V lost 2 bases, J lost 14 bases, and 8 bases stayed unmatched. Written as DNA, the CDR3 is TGTGCCAGCAGCTTCGACAGGGGTCCACCCTACTTC. Translated, it gives CASSFDRGPPYF.

The CDR3 nucleotides read TGTGCCAGCAGCCACACCCGGGACGCTGGACGACTCTATGGCTACACCTTC. Translating it yields CASSHTRDAGRLYGYTF. The rearrangement joins TRBV3-1 (or the pseudogene TRBV3-2) to TRBJ1-2, with D possibly matching TRBD1 (5 bases). Trimming removed 3 bases from V and 4 bases from J, with 21 bases in between. This CDR3 has 17 residues. Germline V lookup: CDR1 LGHDT, CDR2 YNNKEL (reference sequence).

The rearrangement joins TRBV5-1 to TRBJ2-3; 7 bases are a match to TRBD1. The CDR3 extends over 15 amino acids. CDR1 SGHRS and CDR2 YFSETQ come from the germline V gene. V was clipped by 1 base and J by 0 bases; unmatched bases: 2. CDR3 loop: CASSLTGQSTDTQYF. CDR3 coding DNA: TGCGCCAGCAGCTTGACGGGACAGAGCACAGATACGCAGTATTTT.

This clone was seen a few times. The chain carries TRBV28 and TRBJ1-2; D ambiguous. Germline V gene sequence: CDR1 MDHEN, CDR2 SYDVKM. CDR3 length equals 11 residues. Trimming removed 5 bases at V and 5 bases at J, with 6 bases between. The CDR3 coding sequence is TGTGCCAGCAGTAACCTGTATGGCTACACCTTC. Translation gives CASSNLYGYTF.

CDR3 sequence reads: CATSERTGGAYNEQFF. The CDR3 DNA is TGTGCCACCAGTGAACGGACAGGGGGCGCCTACAATGAGCAGTTCTTC. The chain is built from TRBV24-1 and TRBJ2-1; 11 bases are a match to TRBD1. The J segment lost 2 bases and the V segment lost 4 bases, leaving 3 bases of the junction unmatched. CDR1 and CDR2 (germline): KGHDR, SFDVKD. The CDR3 is made up of 16 amino acids.

This chain uses TRBV2 with TRBJ1-6; maybe TRBD1 (5 bases). The germline V gene encodes CDR1 SNHLY and CDR2 FYNNEI. Trimming removed 11 bases from V and 4 bases from J, with 18 bases in between. The CDR3 length is 15 residues. DNA of the CDR3: TGTGCCCGCTCGACAACGGGGGGGTATAATTCACCCCTCCACTTT. Amino acid sequence: CARSTTGGYNSPLHF.

The V gene is TRBV18, the J gene TRBJ1-2; 7 nucleotides align to TRBD1. In germline, CDR1 is KGHSH, CDR2 LQKENI. V was clipped by 3 bases and J by 3 bases; unmatched bases: 10. The CDR3 is 16 amino acids. CDR3 nucleotides: TGTGCCAGCTCACCCGAGATGGGACAGTTATACTATGGCTACACCTTC. Translating gives CASSPEMGQLYYGYTF.

J is TRBJ2-7 and V is TRBV7-2; TRBD2 might be the D (5 bases). There are 14 residues in the CDR3. Germline loops: CDR1 SGHTA, CDR2 FQGNSA. V was trimmed by 2 bases and J by 1 base, leaving 9 bases between them. CDR3 residues: CASSLSRGSYEQYF. In nucleotides, the CDR3 is TGTGCCAGCAGCTTATCTCGGGGTTCCTACGAGCAGTACTTC.

V usage is TRBV9 and J usage is TRBJ2-7, with 10 bases identical to TRBD1. This CDR3 has 14 residues. CDR1 is SGDLS, CDR2 YYNGEE, per germline. The V and J ends lost 1 base and 3 bases, in that order; junction bases with no gene match: 1. CDR3 in amino acids: CASSVRTGGYEQYF. In DNA form, the CDR3 reads TGTGCCAGCAGCGTAAGGACAGGGGGCTACGAGCAGTACTTC.